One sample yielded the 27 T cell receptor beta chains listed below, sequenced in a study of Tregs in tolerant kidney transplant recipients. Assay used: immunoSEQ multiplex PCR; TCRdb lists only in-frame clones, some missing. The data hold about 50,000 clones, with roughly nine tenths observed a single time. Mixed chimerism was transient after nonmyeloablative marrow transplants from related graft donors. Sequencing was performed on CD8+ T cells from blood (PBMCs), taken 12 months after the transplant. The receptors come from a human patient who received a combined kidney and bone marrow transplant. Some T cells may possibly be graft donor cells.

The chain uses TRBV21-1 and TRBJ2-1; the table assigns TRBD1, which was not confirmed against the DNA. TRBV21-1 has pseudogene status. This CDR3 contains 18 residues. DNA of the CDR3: TGTGCCAGCAGCAAAGTAAGGACAGGGGAACTCCACCGGCTTGAGCAGTTCTTC. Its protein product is CASSKVRTGELHRLEQFF.

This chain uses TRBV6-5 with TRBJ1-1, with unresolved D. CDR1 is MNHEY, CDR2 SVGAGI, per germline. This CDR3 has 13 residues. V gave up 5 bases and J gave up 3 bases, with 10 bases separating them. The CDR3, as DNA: TGTGCCAGCAGTAGACCTGAGGACACTGAAGCTTTCTTT. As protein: CASSRPEDTEAFF.

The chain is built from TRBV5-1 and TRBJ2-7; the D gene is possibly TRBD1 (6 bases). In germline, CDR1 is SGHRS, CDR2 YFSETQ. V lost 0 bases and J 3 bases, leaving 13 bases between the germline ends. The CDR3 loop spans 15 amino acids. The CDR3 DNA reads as TGCGCCAGCAGCTTGGCCGGACAGCTATACTACGAGCAGTACTTC. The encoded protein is CASSLAGQLYYEQYF.

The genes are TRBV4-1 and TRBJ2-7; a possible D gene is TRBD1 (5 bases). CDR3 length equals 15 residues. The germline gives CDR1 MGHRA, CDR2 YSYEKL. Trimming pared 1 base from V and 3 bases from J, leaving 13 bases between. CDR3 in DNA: TGCGCCAGCAGCCAAGTCTCCCAGGGCTACTACGAGCAGTACTTC. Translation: CASSQVSQGYYEQYF.

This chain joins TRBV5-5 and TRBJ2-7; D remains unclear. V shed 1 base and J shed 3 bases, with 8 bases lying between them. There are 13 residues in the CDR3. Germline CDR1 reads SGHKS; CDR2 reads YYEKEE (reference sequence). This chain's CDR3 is CASSLRGSYEQYF. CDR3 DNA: TGTGCCAGCAGCTTGCGCGGTAGCTACGAGCAGTACTTC.

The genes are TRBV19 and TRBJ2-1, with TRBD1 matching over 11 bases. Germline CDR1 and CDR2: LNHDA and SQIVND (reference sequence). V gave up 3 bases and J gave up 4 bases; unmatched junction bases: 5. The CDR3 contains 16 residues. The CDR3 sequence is CASSILGTGGYNEQFF. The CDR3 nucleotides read TGTGCCAGTAGTATTCTCGGGACAGGGGGTTACAATGAGCAGTTCTTC.

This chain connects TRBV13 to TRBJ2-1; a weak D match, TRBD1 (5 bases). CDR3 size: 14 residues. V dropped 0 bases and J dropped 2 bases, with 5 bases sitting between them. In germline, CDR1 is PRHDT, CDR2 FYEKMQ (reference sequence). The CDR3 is CASSLGTAYNEQFF. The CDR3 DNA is TGTGCCAGCAGCTTAGGGACAGCCTACAATGAGCAGTTCTTC.

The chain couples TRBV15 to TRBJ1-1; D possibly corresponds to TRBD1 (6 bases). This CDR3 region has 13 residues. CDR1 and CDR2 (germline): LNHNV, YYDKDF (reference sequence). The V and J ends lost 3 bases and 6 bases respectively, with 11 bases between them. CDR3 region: CATSRDRSAEAFF. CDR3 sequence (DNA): TGTGCCACCAGCAGGGACAGATCCGCTGAAGCTTTCTTT. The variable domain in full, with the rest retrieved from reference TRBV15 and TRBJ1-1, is DAMVIQNPRYQVTQFGKPVTLSCSQTLNHNVMYWYQQKSSQAPKLLFHYYDKDFNNEADTPDNFQSRRPNTSFCFLDIRSPGLGDTAMYLCATSRDRSAEAFFGQGTRLTVV.

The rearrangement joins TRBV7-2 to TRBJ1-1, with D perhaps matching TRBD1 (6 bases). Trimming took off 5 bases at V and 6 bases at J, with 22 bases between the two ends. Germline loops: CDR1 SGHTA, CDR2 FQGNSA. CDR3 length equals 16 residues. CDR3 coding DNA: TGTGCCAGCAGCCCTCGCCAGGGGCCCCACTGGGCTGAAGCTTTCTTT. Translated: CASSPRQGPHWAEAFF.

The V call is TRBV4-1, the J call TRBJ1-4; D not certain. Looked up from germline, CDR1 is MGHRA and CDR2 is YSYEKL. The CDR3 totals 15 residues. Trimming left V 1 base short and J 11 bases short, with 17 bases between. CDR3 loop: CASSQGGWESGKLFF. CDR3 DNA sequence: TGCGCCAGCAGCCAAGGAGGTTGGGAATCGGGGAAACTGTTTTTT.

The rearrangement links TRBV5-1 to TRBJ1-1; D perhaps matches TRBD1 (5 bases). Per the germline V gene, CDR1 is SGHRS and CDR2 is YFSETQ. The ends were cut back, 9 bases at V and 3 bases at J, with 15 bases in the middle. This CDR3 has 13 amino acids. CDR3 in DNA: TGCGCCACTGCGGACACATTGGACACTGAAGCTTTCTTT. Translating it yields CATADTLDTEAFF.

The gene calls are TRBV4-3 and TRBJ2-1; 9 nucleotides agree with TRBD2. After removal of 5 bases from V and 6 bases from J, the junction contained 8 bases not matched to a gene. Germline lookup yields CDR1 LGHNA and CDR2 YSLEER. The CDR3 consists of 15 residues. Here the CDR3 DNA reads TGCGCCAGCAGCGTAAGACTTAGCGGGAGCAATGAGCAGTTCTTC. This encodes CASSVRLSGSNEQFF.

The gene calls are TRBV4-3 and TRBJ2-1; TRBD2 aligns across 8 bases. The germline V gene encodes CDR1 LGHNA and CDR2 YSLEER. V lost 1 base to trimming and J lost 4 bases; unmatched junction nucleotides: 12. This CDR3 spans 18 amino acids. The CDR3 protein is CASSQALASGLRYNEQFF. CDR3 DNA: TGCGCCAGCAGCCAAGCGTTGGCTAGCGGGCTCAGGTACAATGAGCAGTTCTTC.

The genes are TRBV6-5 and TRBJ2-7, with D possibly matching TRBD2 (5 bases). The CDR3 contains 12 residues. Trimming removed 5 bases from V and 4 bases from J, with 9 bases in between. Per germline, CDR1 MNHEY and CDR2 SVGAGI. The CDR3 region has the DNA TGTGCCAGCAGTGTGGACTTATACGAGCAGTACTTC. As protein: CASSVDLYEQYF.

CDR3: CASSSSGSTDTQYF. CDR3 DNA: TGTGCCAGCAGCTCTTCAGGGAGCACAGATACGCAGTATTTT. The chain has TRBV5-4 and TRBJ2-3; D perhaps matches TRBD1 (5 bases). V was trimmed by 3 bases and J by 0 bases, leaving 8 bases between them. This CDR3 region has 14 residues. Germline V lookup: CDR1 SGHNT, CDR2 YYREEE (reference sequence).

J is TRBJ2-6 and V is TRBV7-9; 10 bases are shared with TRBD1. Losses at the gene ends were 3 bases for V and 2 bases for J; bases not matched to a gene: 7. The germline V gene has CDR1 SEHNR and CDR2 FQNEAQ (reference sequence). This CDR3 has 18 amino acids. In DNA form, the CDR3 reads TGTGCCAGCAGCTTTGGCCCGGGACAGGGGACTGGGGCCAACGTCCTGACTTTC. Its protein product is CASSFGPGQGTGANVLTF.

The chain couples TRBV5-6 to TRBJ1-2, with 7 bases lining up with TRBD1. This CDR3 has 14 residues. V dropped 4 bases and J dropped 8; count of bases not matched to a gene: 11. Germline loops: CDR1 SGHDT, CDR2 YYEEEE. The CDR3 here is CASSGLTGLGGYTF. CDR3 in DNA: TGTGCCAGCAGCGGGCTGACAGGGCTCGGGGGCTACACCTTC. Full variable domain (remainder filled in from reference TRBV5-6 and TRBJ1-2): DAGVTQSPTHLIKTRGQQVTLRCSPKSGHDTVSWYQQALGQGPQFIFQYYEEEERQRGNFPDRFSGHQFPNYSSELNVNALLLGDSALYLCASSGLTGLGGYTFGSGTRLTVV.

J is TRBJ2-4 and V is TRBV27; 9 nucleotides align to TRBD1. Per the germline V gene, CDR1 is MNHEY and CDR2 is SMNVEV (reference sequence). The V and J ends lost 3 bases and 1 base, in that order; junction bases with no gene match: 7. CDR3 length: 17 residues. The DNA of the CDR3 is TGTGCCAGCAGTTTCCCGCGGACAGGGGTGGCCAAAAACATTCAGTACTTC. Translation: CASSFPRTGVAKNIQYF.

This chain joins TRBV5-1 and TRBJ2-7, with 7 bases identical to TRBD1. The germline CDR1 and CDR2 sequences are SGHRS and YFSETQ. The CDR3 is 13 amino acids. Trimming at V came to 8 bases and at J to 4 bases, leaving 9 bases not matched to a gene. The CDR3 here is CASTGQGVYEQYF. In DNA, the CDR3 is TGCGCCAGTACTGGGCAGGGGGTTTACGAGCAGTACTTC. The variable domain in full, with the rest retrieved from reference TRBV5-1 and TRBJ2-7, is KAGVTQTPRYLIKTRGQQVTLSCSPISGHRSVSWYQQTPGQGLQFLFEYFSETQRNKGNFPGRFSGRQFSNSRSEMNVSTLELGDSALYLCASTGQGVYEQYFGPGTRLTVT.

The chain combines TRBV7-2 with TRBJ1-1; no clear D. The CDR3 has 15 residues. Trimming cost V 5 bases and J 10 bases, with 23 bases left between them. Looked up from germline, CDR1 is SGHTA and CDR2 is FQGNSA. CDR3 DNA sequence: TGTGCCAGCAGCCTACCAAACAAGCCCGCGGGGAGAGCTTTCTTT. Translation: CASSLPNKPAGRAFF.

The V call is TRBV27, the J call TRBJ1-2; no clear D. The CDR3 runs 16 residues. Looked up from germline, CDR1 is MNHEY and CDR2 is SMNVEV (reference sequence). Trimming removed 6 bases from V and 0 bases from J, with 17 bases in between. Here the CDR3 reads CASSPSYGLANYGYTF. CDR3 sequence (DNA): TGTGCCAGCAGCCCCTCTTATGGGCTTGCTAACTATGGCTACACCTTC.

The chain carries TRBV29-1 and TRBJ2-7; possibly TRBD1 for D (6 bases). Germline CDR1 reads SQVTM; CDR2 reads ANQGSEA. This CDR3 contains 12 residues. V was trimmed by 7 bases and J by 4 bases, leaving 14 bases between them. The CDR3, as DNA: TGCAGCGCCAGGACAGACCGGTACGAGCAGTACTTC. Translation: CSARTDRYEQYF.

CDR3 DNA sequence: TGTGCCAGCAGTTACTCAGGGGGCTCCAATCAGCCCCAGCATTTT. Protein: CASSYSGGSNQPQHF. The J gene is TRBJ1-5, the V gene TRBV6-6, with 7 nucleotides matching TRBD1. V was pared by 0 bases and J by 3 bases, with 2 bases of the junction left unmatched. CDR3 length: 15 amino acids. Per the germline V gene, CDR1 is MNHNY and CDR2 is SVGAGI (reference sequence).

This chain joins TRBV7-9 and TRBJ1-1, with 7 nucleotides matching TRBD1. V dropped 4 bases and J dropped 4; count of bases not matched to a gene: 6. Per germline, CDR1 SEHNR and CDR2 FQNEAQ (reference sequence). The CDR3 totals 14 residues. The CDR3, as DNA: TGTGCCAGCAGCTACCAGGACAGGCTCACTGAAGCTTTCTTT. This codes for CASSYQDRLTEAFF.

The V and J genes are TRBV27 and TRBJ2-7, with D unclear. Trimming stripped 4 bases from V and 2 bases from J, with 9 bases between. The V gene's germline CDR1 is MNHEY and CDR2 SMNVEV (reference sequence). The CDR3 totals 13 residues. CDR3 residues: CASSSINAYEQYF. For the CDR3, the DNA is TGTGCCAGCAGTTCTATAAACGCCTACGAGCAGTACTTC.

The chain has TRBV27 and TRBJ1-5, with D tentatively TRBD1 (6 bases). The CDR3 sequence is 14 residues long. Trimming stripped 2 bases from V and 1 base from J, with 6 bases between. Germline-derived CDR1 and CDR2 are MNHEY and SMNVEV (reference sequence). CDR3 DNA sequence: TGTGCCAGCAGTTTACAGGGGAGCAATCAGCCCCAGCATTTT. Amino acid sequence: CASSLQGSNQPQHF.

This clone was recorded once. The DNA for the CDR3 is TGTGCCAGCAGTTTAGGGCAGGGGGTCCCTCCGGGGGAGCTGTTTTTT. Translation gives CASSLGQGVPPGELFF. J is TRBJ2-2 and V is TRBV27, with 7 bases aligning to TRBD1. The J segment lost 8 bases and the V segment lost 2 bases, leaving 11 bases of the junction unmatched. CDR3 length: 16 amino acids. Germline V CDR1 and CDR2: MNHEY, SMNVEV (reference sequence).